This TCR beta chain was identified during a study of CD8 T cells in Susac syndrome. Study-level points and caveats: The study admitted that it had a relatively small number of individuals in its TCR sequencing and HLA analysis.

Random hexamers were used to reverse transcribe about 0.5 to 1 ug of RNA. Across 54 Vbeta and 13 Jbeta, TCR beta CDR3 was amplified with immunoSEQ multiplex PCR. Using its own MiXCR run on the immunoSEQ multiplex PCR reads, TCRdb lists one record per CDR3 protein. Among 200,000 to 250,000 distinct CDR3 sequences, approximately 95% were seen once, and the ten largest hold less than 0.095%. The multiple sclerosis controls comprised treatment-naive patients whose relapsing-remitting disease was stable or active. TEMRA cells were FACS-enriched and CD8+ and CD4+ T cells negatively isolated. V dropped 4 bases and J dropped 5; count of bases not matched to a gene: 7. This CDR3 comprises 14 residues. Germline lookup yields CDR1 SGHTA and CDR2 FQGNSA. Turning to this clonotype: Its antigen is not known.

The specimen was CD4+ T cells from PBMCs. This clonotype was sampled from a human donor with multiple sclerosis. The chain couples TRBV7-2 to TRBJ2-5; 7 bases agree with TRBD1. The CDR3 region is CASSSRTGGETQYF. CDR3 DNA: TGTGCCAGCAGCTCCCGGACAGGAGGCGAGACCCAGTACTTC.